A single sample is the source of the 7 T cell receptor beta chains below, sequenced in a study of OX40 agonist ivuxolimab in advanced cancers. Clones were sequenced by immunoSEQ multiplex PCR, and TCRdb holds only the in-frame ones, with some missing. Of some 70,000 clones listed, around 84% are singletons. The sample here was CD4+ or CD8+ T cells sorted from blood, taken in a trial of the OX40 agonist ivuxolimab. These receptor sequences come from an adult with an advanced solid tumor such as melanoma, head and neck, liver or kidney cancer.

This clone is judged medium-sized (0.01 to 0.1%). This chain links TRBV5-6 with TRBJ1-2, with 7 nucleotides matching TRBD1. Looked up from germline, CDR1 is SGHDT and CDR2 is YYEEEE. The ends lost 4 bases at V and 8 bases at J; junction bases unmatched: 11. The CDR3 is made up of 14 amino acids. The CDR3 sequence: CASSLRGFKGGYTF. In DNA form, the CDR3 reads TGTGCCAGCAGCCTCAGGGGGTTTAAGGGAGGCTACACCTTC.

This CDR3 is CASSHRAGVSPLHF. The CDR3 region has the DNA TGTGCCAGCAGTCACAGGGCAGGAGTTTCACCCCTCCACTTT. The chain is built from TRBV11-1 and TRBJ1-6; D might be TRBD1 (6 bases). The germline V gene has CDR1 SGHAT and CDR2 FQDESV (reference sequence). The CDR3 covers 14 residues. Trimming cost V 6 bases and J 9 bases, with 15 bases left between them. The whole variable domain, filled in from reference TRBV11-1 and TRBJ1-6, reads EAEVAQSPRYKITEKSQAVAFWCDPISGHATLYWYRQILGQGPELLVQFQDESVVDDSQLPKDRFSAERLKGVDSTLKIQPAELGDSAMYLCASSHRAGVSPLHFGNGTRLTVT.

V and J are TRBV7-8 and TRBJ2-7; D possibly matches TRBD1 or TRBD2 (5 bases each). The CDR3 is 13 amino acids. V lost 4 bases and J lost 4, with 11 bases in between. Germline CDR1 and CDR2: SGHVS and FQNEAQ. The CDR3 protein is CASSSRGSYEQYF. The CDR3 DNA is TGTGCCAGCAGCTCACGGGGCTCTTACGAGCAGTACTTC.

The chain links TRBV29-1 to TRBJ2-1; tentative D call: TRBD2 (5 bases). In germline, CDR1 is SQVTM, CDR2 ANQGSEA. Trimming took 2 bases from V and 0 from J, leaving 5 bases between them. This CDR3 spans 13 amino acids. CDR3 DNA sequence: TGCAGCGTTGAAAGCGGCTCCTACAATGAGCAGTTCTTC. Amino acid sequence: CSVESGSYNEQFF.

This chain connects TRBV19 to TRBJ1-1; TRBD1 aligns across 7 bases. After removal of 1 base from V and 2 bases from J, the junction contained 7 bases not matched to a gene. The germline V gene has CDR1 LNHDA and CDR2 SQIVND (reference sequence). The CDR3 loop spans 16 amino acids. The CDR3 region is CASSIGRWDRNTEAFF. CDR3 sequence (DNA): TGTGCCAGTAGTATAGGGAGATGGGACAGAAACACTGAAGCTTTCTTT.

CDR3 region: CASSAPTGQAKYNEQFF. The DNA of the CDR3 is TGTGCCAGTAGTGCCCCGACAGGACAGGCGAAATACAATGAGCAGTTCTTC. The V and J genes are TRBV19 and TRBJ2-1; 7 bases match TRBD1. This CDR3 has 17 residues. CDR1 LNHDA and CDR2 SQIVND come from the germline V gene (reference sequence). J gave up 4 bases and V 5 bases, and 14 bases lay outside the gene matches.

The chain is built from TRBV6-6 and TRBJ2-5; no clear D gene. Trimming pared 5 bases from V and 2 bases from J, leaving 12 bases between. The germline V gene has CDR1 MNHNY and CDR2 SVGAGI (reference sequence). The CDR3 consists of 14 residues. The CDR3 DNA follows: TGTGCCAGCAGTCCCCAGACTGGACAAGAGACCCAGTACTTC. Protein: CASSPQTGQETQYF.